Described below is a single T cell receptor beta chain sequence and its context. Its antigen is unidentified. The V gene's germline CDR1 is LNHDA and CDR2 SQIVND (reference sequence). Deletions cut 4 bases from V and 2 bases from J, with 11 bases between. The CDR3 length is 15 residues. The data were taken from a study of neoadjuvant anti-PD-1 for oral cavity cancer. Overall study: Patients without progression received a fourth nivolumab dose around day 43, then surgical resection on days 50-56.

The patients had HPV-negative, locally advanced oral cavity squamous cell carcinoma. Study-level results: Pretreatment Treg/Th17 ratio correlated inversely with post-treatment tumor clonality.

Libraries were prepared by immunoSEQ multiplex PCR; TCRdb keeps only in-frame clonotypes and omits some of them. The table has about 9,000 clones, over 50% seen once. The rearrangement links TRBV19 to TRBJ1-4, with D perhaps matching TRBD1 (5 bases). The sequence derives from a person aged 40-85 years with oral cavity squamous cell carcinoma. The specimen comprised tumor tissue, sampled before nivolumab (anti-PD-1) treatment. The CDR3 DNA follows: TGTGCCAGTAGTACCCTCCGGGGGACTAATGAAAAACTGTTTTTT. Amino acid sequence: CASSTLRGTNEKLFF.